This TCR beta chain stems from a study of a mutant IDH1 vaccine in newly diagnosed glioma. Study summary: Patients' prior therapy spanned radiotherapy, temozolomide, or both; most underwent both.

Trimming at V came to 2 bases and at J to 0 bases, leaving 1 base not matched to a gene. The CDR3 spans 15 residues. Germline assignment: CDR1 SGHRS and CDR2 YFSETQ. The time point denotes: baseline, week 1 (first vaccination visit). Regarding treatment: pre-vaccination baseline after standard-of-care therapy. Here immunoSEQ multiplex PCR was the method, and the copy in TCRdb shows in-frame clones only, minus some. The table shows 99,000 or so clones, with about 90% occurring only once. V gene TRBV5-1 combines with J gene TRBJ2-3; 9 bases match TRBD2. This clonotype was sampled from a woman in her forties or fifties with glioma. Sequences were derived from PBMCs, sampled from a glioma patient treated with radiotherapy, temozolomide or both. The CDR3, as DNA: TGCGCCAGCAGCTTTCTAGCGGGGAGCACAGATACGCAGTATTTT. It yields the protein CASSFLAGSTDTQYF.